These 31 T cell receptor beta chains share one sample of origin, sequenced in a study of vaccination effects on CD4 cells after COVID-19. No cognate antigen is known for these TCRs. Sequencing in the ViraFEST assay came after antigen-specific CD4+ T cells had been expanded with viral peptide pools, which were used to stimulate PBMC. Culture proceeded for 10 days, and CD4+ T cells were then isolated. The healthy vaccine recipients, who had no prior SARS-CoV-2 infection, showed negative nucleocapsid antibodies. Sequencing was performed with immunoSEQ multiplex PCR; in TCRdb, only in-frame clones are kept and a portion is missing. The sample has about 52,000 clones, about four fifths seen once. Sequencing was performed on CD4+ T cells from PBMCs cultured with HCoV-OC43 spike peptides, taken before COVID-19 vaccination. The subset was: HCoV-OC43 spike overlapping peptide pool stimulation. These receptors were taken from a human donor who received a COVID-19 vaccine.

The chain carries TRBV2 and TRBJ1-6; no reliable D call. This CDR3 has 13 amino acids. Trimming cost V 6 bases and J 9 bases, with 12 bases left between them. The germline V gene encodes CDR1 SNHLY and CDR2 FYNNEI. The CDR3 region is CASSPGWGSPLHF. In nucleotides, the CDR3 is TGTGCCAGCAGCCCGGGGTGGGGTTCACCCCTCCACTTT.

This sequence joins TRBV7-3 and TRBJ1-5; tentatively, D is TRBD1 (6 bases). Germline V lookup: CDR1 SGHTA, CDR2 FQGTGA. This CDR3 has 16 amino acids. Between the trimmed V and J ends, which lost 5 bases and 2 bases, there was a span of 16 bases. The CDR3 protein is CASSRSRQACNQPQHF. DNA for the CDR3: TGTGCCAGCAGCCGCAGCCGACAGGCTTGCAATCAGCCCCAGCATTTT.

The chain has TRBV11-3 and TRBJ2-3, with a possible D match to TRBD1 (5 bases). The CDR3 is 14 residues long. Deletions cut 4 bases from V and 2 bases from J, with 10 bases between. CDR1 is SGHNT, CDR2 YENEEA, per germline. The CDR3, as DNA: TGTGCCAGCAGCTCTAGACAGACCACAGATACGCAGTATTTT. Residues: CASSSRQTTDTQYF.

The sample holds a few counts of this clone. The V gene is TRBV6-5, the J gene TRBJ1-6, with 8 bases fitting TRBD1. The CDR3 consists of 13 residues. J was trimmed by 14 bases and V by 10 bases; bases with no gene match: 13. CDR1 is MNHEY, CDR2 SVGAGI, per germline. The CDR3 loop is CAIRTGFTESLHF. Here the CDR3 DNA reads TGTGCCATACGGACAGGGTTTACCGAGTCCCTCCACTTT.

This chain connects TRBV2 to TRBJ1-1; D uncertain. Trimming shortened V by 6 bases and J by 3 bases, and 8 bases separated the two germline ends. CDR1 is SNHLY and CDR2 is FYNNEI in the germline V gene. This CDR3 region has 12 residues. Written as DNA, the CDR3 is TGTGCCAGCAGGAACAGAGACACTGAAGCTTTCTTT. Protein: CASRNRDTEAFF.

V and J are TRBV2 and TRBJ1-2; D may be TRBD1 (6 bases). Between the trimmed V and J ends, which lost 5 bases and 4 bases, there was a span of 14 bases. The germline CDR1 and CDR2 sequences are SNHLY and FYNNEI. The CDR3 is made up of 14 amino acids. The CDR3: CASSQGNLGYGYTF. The CDR3 coding sequence is TGTGCCAGCAGTCAGGGGAATTTGGGCTATGGCTACACCTTC.

This clone occurred a few times. This sequence joins TRBV24-1 and TRBJ1-2; 9 bases fit TRBD1. The ends lost 2 bases at V and 7 bases at J; junction bases unmatched: 10. Germline V gene sequence: CDR1 KGHDR, CDR2 SFDVKD. This CDR3 region has 16 residues. The CDR3 here is CATSDSRDRELGGYTF. As DNA, the CDR3 is TGTGCCACCAGTGATTCCCGGGACAGGGAATTGGGTGGCTACACCTTC.

The V call is TRBV5-1, the J call TRBJ1-1, with no clear D. This CDR3 is built from 13 residues. Germline-derived CDR1 and CDR2 are SGHRS and YFSETQ. Trimming shortened V by 7 bases and J by 2 bases, and 12 bases separated the two germline ends. CDR3 amino acids: CASSGLTNTEAFF. For the CDR3, the DNA is TGCGCCAGCTCAGGCCTGACAAACACTGAAGCTTTCTTT.

This chain connects TRBV18 to TRBJ2-5, with a tentative D call TRBD1 (5 bases). Deletions cut 6 bases from V and 0 bases from J, with 20 bases between. Germline loops: CDR1 KGHSH, CDR2 LQKENI. The CDR3 runs to 17 residues. This chain's CDR3 is CASSSIWGDTNQETQYF. The CDR3 DNA reads TGTGCCAGCTCCTCGATATGGGGCGATACGAACCAAGAGACCCAGTACTTC. Filled out from reference TRBV18 and TRBJ2-5, the complete variable domain reads NAGVMQNPRHLVRRRGQEARLRCSPMKGHSHVYWYRQLPEEGLKFMVYLQKENIIDESGMPKERFSAEFPKEGPSILRIQQVVRGDSAAYFCASSSIWGDTNQETQYFGPGTRLLVL.

This clone was counted a few times. The J gene is TRBJ1-2, the V gene TRBV4-3; no definite D call. The CDR3 is 15 residues long. Germline CDR1 LGHNA, CDR2 YSLEER. Trimming removed 0 bases from V and 2 bases from J, with 10 bases in between. This CDR3 is CASSQEFPGNYGYTF. The CDR3 region has the DNA TGCGCCAGCAGCCAAGAATTCCCGGGGAACTATGGCTACACCTTC.

V gene TRBV7-2 combines with J gene TRBJ2-1; 10 nucleotides match TRBD1. The CDR3 contains 15 residues. V shed 1 base and J 7 bases; nucleotides not matched to a gene: 4. Germline V lookup: CDR1 SGHTA, CDR2 FQGNSA. The CDR3 coding sequence is TGTGCCAGCAGCTTAGGTGGGACAGGGGTTAATGAGCAGTTCTTC. Translation: CASSLGGTGVNEQFF.

This sequence joins TRBV5-1 and TRBJ2-3; D is possibly TRBD2 (5 bases). Germline loops: CDR1 SGHRS, CDR2 YFSETQ. This CDR3 spans 17 amino acids. V dropped 0 bases and J dropped 4 bases, with 18 bases sitting between them. This CDR3 is CASSLAVIREGADTQYF. The CDR3 region has the DNA TGCGCCAGCAGCTTGGCCGTAATACGGGAAGGCGCAGATACGCAGTATTTT.

DNA of the CDR3: TGTGCCAGCAGTGAGTTAGCCAGCCCCAATTCACCCCTCCACTTT. This translates into CASSELASPNSPLHF. V gene TRBV2 combines with J gene TRBJ1-6; the D is unclear. Trimming pared 3 bases from V and 7 bases from J, leaving 13 bases between. The CDR3 covers 15 residues. Germline CDR1 reads SNHLY; CDR2 reads FYNNEI.

The chain joins TRBV5-1 to TRBJ2-5; possible D gene TRBD1, 6 bases. V was shortened by 5 bases and J by 0 bases, with 14 bases between the two germline ends. The CDR3 has 15 amino acids. CDR1 and CDR2 (germline): SGHRS, YFSETQ. CDR3 in amino acids: CASSFSGTNQETQYF. CDR3 bases: TGCGCCAGCAGTTTCTCCGGGACAAACCAAGAGACCCAGTACTTC.

The chain employs TRBV5-4 and TRBJ1-1, with 10 positions matching TRBD1. The germline CDR1 and CDR2 sequences are SGHNT and YYREEE (reference sequence). The CDR3 is made up of 13 amino acids. Losses at the gene ends were 0 bases for V and 8 bases for J; bases not matched to a gene: 1. CDR3 region: CASSLETGGEAFF. CDR3 nucleotides: TGTGCCAGCAGCTTGGAGACAGGGGGCGAAGCTTTCTTT.

V gene TRBV15 combines with J gene TRBJ2-1; no reliable D call. The CDR3 length is 16 residues. From germline, CDR1 is LNHNV and CDR2 YYDKDF (reference sequence). V dropped 3 bases and J dropped 5 bases, with 17 bases sitting between them. This CDR3 reads CATSSGSISANNEQFF. DNA of the CDR3: TGTGCCACCAGCAGCGGCAGTATTTCGGCCAACAATGAGCAGTTCTTC.

The CDR3 here is CASSLGQRSEAFF. CDR3 DNA sequence: TGTGCCAGCAGCTTAGGACAGCGGTCTGAAGCTTTCTTT. The genes are TRBV11-1 and TRBJ1-1; TRBD1 might be the D (5 bases). The CDR3 sequence is 13 residues long. Trimming took off 1 base at V and 6 bases at J, with 9 bases between the two ends. Germline V gene lookup returns CDR1 SGHAT and CDR2 FQDESV (reference sequence).

The chain is built from TRBV20-1 and TRBJ2-3, with D unclear. Between the trimmed V and J ends, which lost 3 bases and 4 bases, there was a span of 8 bases. Germline V gives CDR1 DFQATT, CDR2 SNEGSKA (reference sequence). CDR3 length equals 12 residues. CDR3 amino acids: CSASSFPDTQYF. The CDR3, as DNA: TGCAGTGCTAGTTCATTTCCAGATACGCAGTATTTT.

In this sample, this clone turned up a few times. The gene calls are TRBV28 and TRBJ2-7; 10 nucleotides line up with TRBD2. V lost 5 bases to trimming and J lost 3 bases; unmatched junction nucleotides: 4. The CDR3 totals 14 residues. Germline CDR1 and CDR2: MDHEN and SYDVKM. The chain's CDR3 is CASSAASGGYEQYV. Here the CDR3 DNA reads TGTGCCAGCAGTGCTGCTAGCGGGGGCTACGAGCAGTACGTC.

This clone appeared a few times. V gene TRBV2 combines with J gene TRBJ2-1; TRBD2 matches 8 bases. The CDR3 loop spans 17 amino acids. V was pared by 1 base and J by 4 bases, with 9 bases of the junction left unmatched. The germline CDR1 and CDR2 sequences are SNHLY and FYNNEI. The CDR3 DNA reads TGTGCCAGCAGTGAAGGTGGTGGCGGGGGGTCGTACAATGAGCAGTTCTTC. Its protein product is CASSEGGGGGSYNEQFF.

This chain uses TRBV18 with TRBJ2-4; unclear D gene. Per germline, CDR1 KGHSH and CDR2 LQKENI. V was shortened by 3 bases and J by 2 bases, with 11 bases between the two germline ends. The CDR3 is 15 amino acids. CDR3: CASSPPDRTKNIQYF. CDR3 nucleotides: TGTGCCAGCTCACCTCCAGACCGAACCAAAAACATTCAGTACTTC.

V is TRBV11-2 and J is TRBJ2-5; 7 bases are shared with TRBD1. The length of the CDR3 is 16 residues. CDR1 and CDR2 (germline): SGHAT, FQNNGV. J gave up 4 bases and V 1 base, and 9 bases lay outside the gene matches. CDR3 in DNA: TGTGCCAGCAGCTTAGGAAAGACAGGGAGAATAGAGACCCAGTACTTC. This translates into CASSLGKTGRIETQYF. The whole variable domain, filled in from reference TRBV11-2 and TRBJ2-5, reads EAGVAQSPRYKIIEKRQSVAFWCNPISGHATLYWYQQILGQGPKLLIQFQNNGVVDDSQLPKDRFSAERLKGVDSTLKIQPAKLEDSAVYLCASSLGKTGRIETQYFGPGTRLLVL.

The chain links TRBV5-4 to TRBJ2-1; no clear D gene. Deletions cut 2 bases from V and 7 bases from J, with 7 bases between. Germline V gene sequence: CDR1 SGHNT, CDR2 YYREEE (reference sequence). The CDR3 covers 12 residues. The CDR3, as DNA: TGTGCCAGCAGCTTTGACGAGAATGAGCAGTTCTTC. Protein sequence: CASSFDENEQFF.

This clone has just one count. V and J are TRBV18 and TRBJ2-5; 10 bases map to TRBD2. V lost 2 bases and J lost 0; bases outside the gene matches: 3. The CDR3 contains 16 residues. Looked up from germline, CDR1 is KGHSH and CDR2 is LQKENI. This CDR3 reads CASSPLGLANQETQYF. The CDR3 bases are TGTGCCAGCTCACCATTGGGACTAGCGAACCAAGAGACCCAGTACTTC.

This clone was recorded a few times. The rearrangement uses TRBV4-1 and TRBJ2-1, with 10 bases lining up with TRBD2. Germline CDR1 and CDR2: MGHRA and YSYEKL. After removal of 1 base from V and 11 bases from J, the junction contained 14 bases not matched to a gene. This CDR3 is 17 amino acids long. The DNA for the CDR3 is TGCGCCAGCAGCCAAGTTCAGCGGGGGGGAAACTCAATGCAGCAGTTCTTC. This translates into CASSQVQRGGNSMQQFF.

This clone was detected only once. This chain connects TRBV15 to TRBJ2-5; D may correspond to TRBD1 or TRBD2 (5 bases each). Per the germline V gene, CDR1 is LNHNV and CDR2 is YYDKDF (reference sequence). The CDR3 loop spans 16 amino acids. Trimming cost V 5 bases and J 2 bases, with 18 bases left between them. CDR3 DNA sequence: TGTGCCACCAGCGGACCGGGGACGTTACTTCAAGAGACCCAGTACTTC. It translates to CATSGPGTLLQETQYF.

This chain links TRBV7-2 with TRBJ1-2; D gene uncertain. Germline loops: CDR1 SGHTA, CDR2 FQGNSA. The CDR3 runs to 14 residues. V lost 0 bases and J 1 base, leaving 6 bases between the germline ends. The CDR3 DNA reads as TGTGCCAGCAGCTTAGCCCCAGATAACTATGGCTACACCTTC. It codes for CASSLAPDNYGYTF.

This rearrangement joins TRBV19 to TRBJ2-6; D unclear. The CDR3 covers 16 residues. Germline values: CDR1 LNHDA, CDR2 SQIVND (reference sequence). The ends were cut back, 5 bases at V and 2 bases at J, with 13 bases in the middle. The CDR3 sequence: CASSPHSGAGANVLTF. CDR3 sequence (DNA): TGTGCCAGTAGTCCCCACTCGGGTGCTGGGGCCAACGTCCTGACTTTC.

The sample holds a few counts of this clone. The chain combines TRBV7-2 with TRBJ2-7, with unresolved D. Per germline, CDR1 SGHTA and CDR2 FQGNSA. This CDR3 is 10 amino acids long. CDR3 coding DNA: TGTGCCAGCAGCTTGAAGCTTGAGATCGTC. Its protein is CASSLKLEIV.

The chain has TRBV6-2 or TRBV6-3 and TRBJ1-4; 9 positions match TRBD1. Trimming cost V 6 bases and J 3 bases; bases outside gene matches: 8. Per the germline V gene, CDR1 is MNHEY and CDR2 is SVGEGT. The CDR3 covers 16 residues. This chain's CDR3 is CASSRGQGLANEKLFF. The CDR3 nucleotides are TGTGCCAGCAGCCGGGGACAGGGTTTGGCTAATGAAAAACTGTTTTTT.

The chain employs TRBV5-5 and TRBJ2-5; no reliable D call. V was clipped by 5 bases and J by 1 base, with 6 bases between them. The length of the CDR3 is 12 residues. CDR1 is SGHKS, CDR2 YYEKEE, per germline (reference sequence). The CDR3: CASSRPQETQYF. CDR3 nucleotides: TGTGCCAGCAGTCGCCCCCAAGAGACCCAGTACTTC.